This T cell receptor beta chain was captured in a study of blood T cell repertoires in COVID-19. TCRdb keeps only in-frame clones here, not all; method: immunoSEQ multiplex PCR. In the table there are hundreds of thousands of clones, around 89% of which are singletons. The study recruited people aged about 18 to 95 years across 20 to 30 US areas. Participants' reported clinical history set cohort assignment. Before being deemed recovered, Cohort 3 donors had two negative PCRs, clearance, or symptom resolution. This CDR3 comprises 14 residues. Germline CDR1 and CDR2: WNHNN and SYGVQD (reference sequence). V was clipped by 5 bases and J by 6 bases, with 11 bases between them.

The chain carries TRBV10-1 and TRBJ1-6, with TRBD1 as a possible D gene (6 bases). The sequence was obtained from a man aged 30 to 39 who had recovered from COVID-19. Sequencing was done on a sample of PBMCs or T cells enriched from blood (not recorded which). The CDR3 DNA reads as TGCGCCAGCAGTCTGACAGGATTTAATTCACCCCTCCACTTT. Protein sequence: CASSLTGFNSPLHF.